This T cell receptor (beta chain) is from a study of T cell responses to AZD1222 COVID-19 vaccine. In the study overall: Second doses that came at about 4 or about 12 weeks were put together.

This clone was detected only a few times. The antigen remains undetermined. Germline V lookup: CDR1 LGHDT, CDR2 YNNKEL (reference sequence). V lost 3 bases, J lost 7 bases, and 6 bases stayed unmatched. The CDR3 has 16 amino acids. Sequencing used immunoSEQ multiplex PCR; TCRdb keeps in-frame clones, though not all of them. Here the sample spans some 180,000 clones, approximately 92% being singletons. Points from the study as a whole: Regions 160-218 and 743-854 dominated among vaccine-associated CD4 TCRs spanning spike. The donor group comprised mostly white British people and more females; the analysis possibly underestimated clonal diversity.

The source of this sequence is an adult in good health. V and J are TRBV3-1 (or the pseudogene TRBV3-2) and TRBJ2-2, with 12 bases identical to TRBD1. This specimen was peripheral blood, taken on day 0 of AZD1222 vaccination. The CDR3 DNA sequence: TGTGCCAGCAGCCAGCCCGGGACAGGGGGCTTCGGGGAGCTGTTTTTT. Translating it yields CASSQPGTGGFGELFF.